This T cell receptor beta chain was captured by sequencing in a study of beta chain features in type 1 diabetes. Overall study results and limits: Equally in patients and controls, shorter templates might have been favored by PCR. There was a possibility that cDNA sequencing over-represented cells with high TCR expression.

This clone was observed a few times. Its antigen is undetermined. Expressed TCRB transcripts were sequenced, since all the RNA that had been isolated was reverse transcribed. The repertoire was sequenced with immunoSEQ multiplex PCR; TCRdb's copy has only in-frame clones and lacks some. This table holds 90,000 to 110,000 clones, 40% found once. CDR1 is SNHLY and CDR2 is FYNNEI in the germline V gene. V trimming: 5 bases; J trimming: 6 bases; junction bases outside the gene matches: 4. This CDR3 spans 13 amino acids. Sequenced input: stem cell memory CD4+ T cells from blood. This chain uses TRBV2 with TRBJ1-5, with 7 bases lining up with TRBD1. The clonotype was recovered from a woman aged 18-29 years in good health. CDR3 DNA: TGTGCCAGCAGTAAACAGGGGTTTCAGCCCCAGCATTTT. Protein: CASSKQGFQPQHF.